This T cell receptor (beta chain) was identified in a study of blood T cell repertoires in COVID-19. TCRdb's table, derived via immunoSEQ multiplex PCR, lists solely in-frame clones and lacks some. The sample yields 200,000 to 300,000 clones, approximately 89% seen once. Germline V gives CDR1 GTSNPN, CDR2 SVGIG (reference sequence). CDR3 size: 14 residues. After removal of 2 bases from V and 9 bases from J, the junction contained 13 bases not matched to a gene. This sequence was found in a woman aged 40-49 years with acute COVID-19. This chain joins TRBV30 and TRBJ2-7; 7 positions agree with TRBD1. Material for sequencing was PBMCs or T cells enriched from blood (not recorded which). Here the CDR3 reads CAWSFTGAPGRQYF. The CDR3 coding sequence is TGTGCCTGGAGTTTTACAGGGGCCCCTGGTCGGCAGTACTTC.